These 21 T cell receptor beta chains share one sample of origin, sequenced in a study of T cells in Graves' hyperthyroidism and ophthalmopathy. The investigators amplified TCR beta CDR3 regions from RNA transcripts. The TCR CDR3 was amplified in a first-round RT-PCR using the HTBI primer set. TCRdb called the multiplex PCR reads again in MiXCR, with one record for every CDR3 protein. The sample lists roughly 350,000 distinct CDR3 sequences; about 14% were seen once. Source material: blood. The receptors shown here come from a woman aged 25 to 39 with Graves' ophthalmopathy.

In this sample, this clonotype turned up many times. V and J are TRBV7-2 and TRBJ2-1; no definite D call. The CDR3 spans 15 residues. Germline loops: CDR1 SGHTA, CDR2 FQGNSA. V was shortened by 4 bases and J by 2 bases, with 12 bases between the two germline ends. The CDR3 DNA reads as TGTGCCAGCAGCTCCGGACGGCTCGCCTACAATGAGCAGTTCTTC. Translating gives CASSSGRLAYNEQFF.

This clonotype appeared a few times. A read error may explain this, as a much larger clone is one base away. In nucleotides, the CDR3 is TGTGCCAGCAGCGCAGGGGAGGGGCCCTCCTACGAGCAGTACTTC. Amino acids: CASSAGEGPSYEQYF. This chain links TRBV3-1 with TRBJ2-7; maybe TRBD2 (7 bases). Germline loops: CDR1 LGHDT, CDR2 YNNKEL (reference sequence). With 5 bases removed from V and 0 bases from J, the gap between germline ends came to 14 bases. This CDR3 has 15 amino acids.

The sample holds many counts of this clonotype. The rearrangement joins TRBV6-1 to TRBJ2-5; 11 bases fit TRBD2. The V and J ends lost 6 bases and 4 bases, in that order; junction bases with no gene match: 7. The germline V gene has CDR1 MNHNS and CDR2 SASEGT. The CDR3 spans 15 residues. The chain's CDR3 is CASRDLAGGVETQYF. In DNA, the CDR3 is TGTGCCAGCAGAGATCTAGCGGGGGGCGTAGAGACCCAGTACTTC.

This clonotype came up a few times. The CDR3 nucleotides read TGTGCCAGTAGTATAGGCTTACAGAACACTGAAGCTTTCTTT. Amino acids: CASSIGLQNTEAFF. V gene TRBV19 combines with J gene TRBJ1-1; D gene ambiguous. Trimming took off 1 base at V and 1 base at J, with 7 bases between the two ends. The CDR3 runs 14 residues. CDR1 LNHDA and CDR2 SQIVND come from the germline V gene (reference sequence).

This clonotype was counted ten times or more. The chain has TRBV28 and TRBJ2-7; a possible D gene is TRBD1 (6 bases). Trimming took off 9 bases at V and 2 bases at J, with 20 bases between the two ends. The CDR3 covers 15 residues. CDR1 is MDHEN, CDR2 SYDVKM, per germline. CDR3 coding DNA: TGTGCCAGTAGCCCTGGGTCCCCAGGGGCCTACGAGCAGTACTTC. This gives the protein CASSPGSPGAYEQYF.

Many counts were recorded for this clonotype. CDR3 amino acids: CASSESAGGSTGELFF. DNA for the CDR3: TGTGCCAGCAGTGAAAGTGCGGGGGGCTCCACCGGGGAGCTGTTTTTT. The V and J genes are TRBV6-1 and TRBJ2-2; 8 nucleotides agree with TRBD2. The CDR3 is 16 amino acids. After removal of 2 bases from V and 4 bases from J, the junction contained 6 bases not matched to a gene. Per the germline V gene, CDR1 is MNHNS and CDR2 is SASEGT.

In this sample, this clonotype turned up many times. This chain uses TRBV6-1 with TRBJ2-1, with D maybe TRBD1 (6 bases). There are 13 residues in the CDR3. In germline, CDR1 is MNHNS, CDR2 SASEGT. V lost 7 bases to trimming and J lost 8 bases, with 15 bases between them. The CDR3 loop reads CASIPGKGDEQFF. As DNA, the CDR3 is TGTGCCAGCATCCCTGGGAAGGGGGATGAGCAGTTCTTC.

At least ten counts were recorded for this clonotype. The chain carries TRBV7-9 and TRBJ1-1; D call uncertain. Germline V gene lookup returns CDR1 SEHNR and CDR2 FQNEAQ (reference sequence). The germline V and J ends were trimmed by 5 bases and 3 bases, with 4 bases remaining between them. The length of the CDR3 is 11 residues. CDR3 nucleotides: TGTGCCAGCAGCGCTTACACTGAAGCTTTCTTT. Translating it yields CASSAYTEAFF.

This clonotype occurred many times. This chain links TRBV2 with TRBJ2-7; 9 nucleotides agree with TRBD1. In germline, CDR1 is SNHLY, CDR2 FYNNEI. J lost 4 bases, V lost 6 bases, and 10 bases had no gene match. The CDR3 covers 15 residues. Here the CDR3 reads CASSPPGQGPYEQYF. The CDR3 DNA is TGTGCCAGCAGCCCACCCGGACAGGGGCCTTACGAGCAGTACTTC.

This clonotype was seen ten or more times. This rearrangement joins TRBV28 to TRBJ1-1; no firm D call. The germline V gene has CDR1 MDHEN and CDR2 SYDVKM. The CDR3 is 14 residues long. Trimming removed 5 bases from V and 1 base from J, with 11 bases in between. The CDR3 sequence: CASSIGRANTEAFF. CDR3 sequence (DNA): TGTGCCAGCAGTATAGGGAGGGCGAACACTGAAGCTTTCTTT.

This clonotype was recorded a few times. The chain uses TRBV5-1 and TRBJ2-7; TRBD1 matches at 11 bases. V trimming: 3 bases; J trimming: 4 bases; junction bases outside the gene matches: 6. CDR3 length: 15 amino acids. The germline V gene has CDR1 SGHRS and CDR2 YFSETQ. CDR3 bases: TGCGCCAGCAGCTCGGGACAGGGGGTTCGGTACGAGCAGTACTTC. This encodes CASSSGQGVRYEQYF.

Here the CDR3 reads CASSPSLGGDYEQYF. As DNA, the CDR3 is TGTGCCAGCTCACCTAGCCTAGGAGGGGACTACGAGCAGTACTTC. This sequence joins TRBV18 and TRBJ2-7; TRBD2 is a possible D gene (6 bases). V lost 3 bases, J lost 3 bases, and 15 bases lay in between. The CDR3 is made up of 15 amino acids. CDR1 is KGHSH and CDR2 is LQKENI in the germline V gene.

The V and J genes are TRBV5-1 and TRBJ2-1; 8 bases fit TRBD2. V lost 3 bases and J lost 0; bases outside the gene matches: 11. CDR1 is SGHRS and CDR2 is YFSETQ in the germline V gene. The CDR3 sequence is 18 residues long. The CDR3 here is CASSSSGGAPSSYNEQFF. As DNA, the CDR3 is TGCGCCAGCAGCTCCAGCGGGGGAGCACCAAGCTCCTACAATGAGCAGTTCTTC.

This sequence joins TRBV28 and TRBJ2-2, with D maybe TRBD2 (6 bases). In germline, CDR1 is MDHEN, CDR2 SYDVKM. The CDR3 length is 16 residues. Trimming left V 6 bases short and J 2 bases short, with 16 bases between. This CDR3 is CASSRVGGPNTGELFF. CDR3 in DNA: TGTGCCAGCAGCCGCGTCGGGGGTCCCAACACCGGGGAGCTGTTTTTT.

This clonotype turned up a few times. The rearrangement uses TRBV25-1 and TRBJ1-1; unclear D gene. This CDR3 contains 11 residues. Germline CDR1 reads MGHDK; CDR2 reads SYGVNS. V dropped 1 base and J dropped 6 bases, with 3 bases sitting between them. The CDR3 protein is CASSEFSEAFF. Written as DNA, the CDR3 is TGTGCCAGCAGTGAATTTTCTGAAGCTTTCTTT.

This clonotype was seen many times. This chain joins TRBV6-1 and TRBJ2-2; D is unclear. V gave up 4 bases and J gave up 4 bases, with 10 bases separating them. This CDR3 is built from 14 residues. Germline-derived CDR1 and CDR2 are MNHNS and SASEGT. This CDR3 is CASSVWPPTGELFF. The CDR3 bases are TGTGCCAGCAGTGTTTGGCCTCCCACCGGGGAGCTGTTTTTT.

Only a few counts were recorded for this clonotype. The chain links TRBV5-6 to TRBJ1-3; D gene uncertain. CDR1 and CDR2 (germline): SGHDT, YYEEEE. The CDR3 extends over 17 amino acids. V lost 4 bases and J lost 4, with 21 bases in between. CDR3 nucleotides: TGTGCCAGCAGCCCCCTGATAAACAGCGCCACGGGAAACACCATATATTTT. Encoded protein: CASSPLINSATGNTIYF.

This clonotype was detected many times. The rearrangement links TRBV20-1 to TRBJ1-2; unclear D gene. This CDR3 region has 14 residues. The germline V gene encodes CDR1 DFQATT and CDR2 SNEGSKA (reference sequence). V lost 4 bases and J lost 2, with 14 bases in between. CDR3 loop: CSATTVRDNYGYTF. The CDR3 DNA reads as TGCAGTGCTACTACAGTAAGAGACAACTATGGCTACACCTTC.

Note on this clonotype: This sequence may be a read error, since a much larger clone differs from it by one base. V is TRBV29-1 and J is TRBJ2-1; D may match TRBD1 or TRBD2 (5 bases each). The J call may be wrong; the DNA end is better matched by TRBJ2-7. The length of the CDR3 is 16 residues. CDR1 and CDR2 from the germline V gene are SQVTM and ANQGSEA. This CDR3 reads CSVARGVGSSYNEQYF. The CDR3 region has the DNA TGCAGCGTCGCCAGAGGGGTTGGGAGCTCCTACAATGAGCAGTACTTC.

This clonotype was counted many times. The CDR3 sequence: CASSYSGSLYGYTF. The CDR3 DNA follows: TGTGCCAGCAGTTACTCAGGCAGCCTCTATGGCTACACCTTC. V and J are TRBV6-6 and TRBJ1-2; D is undetermined. The CDR3 is made up of 14 amino acids. In germline, CDR1 is MNHNY, CDR2 SVGAGI (reference sequence). V dropped 0 bases and J dropped 4 bases, with 9 bases sitting between them.

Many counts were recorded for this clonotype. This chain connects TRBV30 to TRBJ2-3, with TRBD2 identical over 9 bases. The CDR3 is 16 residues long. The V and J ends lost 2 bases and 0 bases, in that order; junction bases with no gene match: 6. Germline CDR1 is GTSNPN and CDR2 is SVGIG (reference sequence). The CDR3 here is CAWSRLAVTSTDTQYF. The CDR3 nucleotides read TGTGCCTGGAGTCGACTAGCGGTGACTAGCACAGATACGCAGTATTTT.